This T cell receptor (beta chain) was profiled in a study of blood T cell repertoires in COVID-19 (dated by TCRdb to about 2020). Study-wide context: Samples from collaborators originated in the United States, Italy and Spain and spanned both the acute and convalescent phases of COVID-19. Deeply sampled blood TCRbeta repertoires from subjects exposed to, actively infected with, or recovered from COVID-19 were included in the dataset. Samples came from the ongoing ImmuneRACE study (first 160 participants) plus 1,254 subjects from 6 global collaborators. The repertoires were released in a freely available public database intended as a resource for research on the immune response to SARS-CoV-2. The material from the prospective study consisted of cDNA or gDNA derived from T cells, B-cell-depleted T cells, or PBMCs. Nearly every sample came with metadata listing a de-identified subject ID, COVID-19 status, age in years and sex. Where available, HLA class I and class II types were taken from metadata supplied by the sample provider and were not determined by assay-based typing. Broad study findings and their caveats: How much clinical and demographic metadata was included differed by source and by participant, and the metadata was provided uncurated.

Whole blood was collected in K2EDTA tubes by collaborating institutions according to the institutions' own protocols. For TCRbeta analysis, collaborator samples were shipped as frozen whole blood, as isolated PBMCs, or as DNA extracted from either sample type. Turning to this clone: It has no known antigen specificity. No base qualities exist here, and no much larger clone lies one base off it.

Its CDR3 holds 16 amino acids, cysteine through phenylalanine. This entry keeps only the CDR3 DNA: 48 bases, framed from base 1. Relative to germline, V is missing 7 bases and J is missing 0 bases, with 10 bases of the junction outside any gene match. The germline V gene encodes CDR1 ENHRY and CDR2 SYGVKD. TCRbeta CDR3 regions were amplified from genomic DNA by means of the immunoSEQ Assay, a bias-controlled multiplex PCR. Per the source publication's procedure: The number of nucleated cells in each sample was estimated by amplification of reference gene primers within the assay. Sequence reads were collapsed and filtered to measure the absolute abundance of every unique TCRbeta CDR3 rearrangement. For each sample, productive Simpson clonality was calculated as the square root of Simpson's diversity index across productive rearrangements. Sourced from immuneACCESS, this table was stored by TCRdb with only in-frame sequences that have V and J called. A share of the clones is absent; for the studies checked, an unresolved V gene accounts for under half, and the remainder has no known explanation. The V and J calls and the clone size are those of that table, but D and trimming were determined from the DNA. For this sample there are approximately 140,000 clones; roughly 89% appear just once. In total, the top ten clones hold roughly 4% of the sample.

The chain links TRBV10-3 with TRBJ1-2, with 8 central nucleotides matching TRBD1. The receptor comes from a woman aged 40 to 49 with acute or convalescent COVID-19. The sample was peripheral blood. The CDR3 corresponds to CAITIDGTGANYGYTF. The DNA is TGTGCCATCACTATCGATGGGACAGGAGCTAACTATGGCTACACCTTC.